These 7 T cell receptor beta chains came from one sample sequenced in a study of early T cells in non-severe SARS-CoV-2 infection. Each CDR3 protein is one row after TCRdb ran MiXCR on the 5' RACE reads. The sample contains some 85,000 distinct CDR3 sequences, about 13% of which appear only once. The sample comprised whole blood. These receptors originate from an adult who was a healthcare worker with PCR-confirmed SARS-CoV-2 infection or an uninfected control (not recorded which).

This clonotype was counted a few times. The J gene is TRBJ2-7, the V gene TRBV6-5; the match to TRBD1 covers 9 bases. V lost 6 bases to trimming and J lost 4 bases; unmatched junction nucleotides: 7. The CDR3 sequence is 14 residues long. CDR1 and CDR2 (germline): MNHEY, SVGAGI. CDR3 sequence: CASRTGTGRYEQYF. The DNA for the CDR3 is TGTGCCAGCAGGACCGGGACAGGGCGTTACGAGCAGTACTTC.

The chain combines TRBV30 with TRBJ2-1; 13 bases line up with TRBD2. V lost 7 bases to trimming and J lost 12 bases; unmatched junction nucleotides: 9. The CDR3 loop spans 13 amino acids. Germline CDR1 is GTSNPN and CDR2 is SVGIG (reference sequence). CDR3 nucleotide sequence: TGTGCCTCCGGACTAGCGGGGGTACCGGGGCAGTTCTTC. It yields the protein CASGLAGVPGQFF. Supplemented by reference TRBV30 and TRBJ2-1, the full variable domain reads SQTIHQWPATLVQPVGSPLSLECTVEGTSNPNLYWYRQAAGRGLQLLFYSVGIGQISSEVPQNLSASRPQDRQFILSSKKLLLSDSGFYLCASGLAGVPGQFFGPGTRLTVL.

The V call is TRBV18, the J call TRBJ1-1; D is perhaps TRBD1 (6 bases). From germline, CDR1 is KGHSH and CDR2 LQKENI. Trimming stripped 5 bases from V and 1 base from J, with 17 bases between. There are 16 residues in the CDR3. The CDR3 reads CASSIRQVGKNTEAFF. CDR3 bases: TGTGCCAGCTCAATCCGACAGGTTGGGAAGAACACTGAAGCTTTCTTT.

V usage is TRBV20-1 and J usage is TRBJ2-7; D may be TRBD1 (5 bases). Trimming removed 2 bases from V and 6 bases from J, with 14 bases in between. CDR1 and CDR2 (germline): DFQATT, SNEGSKA (reference sequence). The CDR3 extends over 13 amino acids. CDR3 sequence reads: CSARIWGVSEQYF. CDR3 in DNA: TGCAGTGCTAGAATCTGGGGCGTAAGCGAGCAGTACTTC.

The chain combines TRBV13 with TRBJ2-3, with no clear D. CDR1 is PRHDT, CDR2 FYEKMQ, per germline (reference sequence). The V end lost 3 bases, the J end lost 4 bases, and 11 bases lay between the germline ends. This CDR3 is 14 amino acids long. The CDR3 nucleotides are TGTGCCAGCAGCTTCGACCCCAGGTCAGATACGCAGTATTTT. Protein: CASSFDPRSDTQYF.

This clonotype was counted a few times. The chain carries TRBV7-9 and TRBJ1-6, with D unresolved. CDR3 size: 15 residues. Germline V gene lookup returns CDR1 SEHNR and CDR2 FQNEAQ (reference sequence). Trimming stripped 6 bases from V and 5 bases from J, with 14 bases between. The CDR3 loop is CASSTEWLHNSPLHF. The CDR3, as DNA: TGTGCCAGCAGTACTGAGTGGCTCCATAATTCACCCCTCCACTTT. Supplemented by reference TRBV7-9 and TRBJ1-6, the full variable domain reads DTGVSQNPRHKITKRGQNVTFRCDPISEHNRLYWYRQTLGQGPEFLTYFQNEAQLEKSRLLSDRFSAERPKGSFSTLEIQRTEQGDSAMYLCASSTEWLHNSPLHFGNGTRLTVT.

This clonotype was counted many times. This CDR3 is CASRETGANVLTF. DNA for the CDR3: TGTGCCAGCAGGGAAACTGGGGCCAACGTCCTGACTTTC. The V gene is TRBV6-2 or TRBV6-3, the J gene TRBJ2-6, with D uncertain. This CDR3 comprises 13 residues. V lost 6 bases to trimming and J lost 2 bases, with 5 bases between them. The germline CDR1 and CDR2 sequences are MNHEY and SVGEGT.